What follows are 10 T cell receptor beta chains derived from one specimen sequenced in a study of sequential checkpoint blockade in melanoma. Sequenced by immunoSEQ multiplex PCR; TCRdb stores in-frame clones only, minus some. The data contain around 11,000 clones, around 69% of them seen just once; the ten biggest clones take up 28%. Treatment described: randomized to nivolumab then ipilimumab (arm A) or the reverse (arm B). Here the sequenced sample was CD8+ T cells sorted from blood (inferred from file names), taken from a patient given nivolumab and ipilimumab in sequence. The origin of the receptors is a human donor with melanoma.

The chain combines TRBV28 with TRBJ2-1, with TRBD1 matching over 8 bases. This CDR3 is 14 amino acids long. Germline V gene sequence: CDR1 MDHEN, CDR2 SYDVKM. After removal of 6 bases from V and 2 bases from J, the junction contained 3 bases not matched to a gene. CDR3 coding DNA: TGTGCCAGCAGGGTCAGGGGGCCCTACAATGAGCAGTTCTTC. Translation: CASRVRGPYNEQFF.

The chain combines TRBV5-1 with TRBJ1-2, with 8 bases matching TRBD1. Germline CDR1 SGHRS, CDR2 YFSETQ. The length of the CDR3 is 17 residues. The ends lost 2 bases at V and 5 bases at J; junction bases unmatched: 14. The DNA of the CDR3 is TGCGCCAGCAGCTTAGGCCGGACAGGGCCTGGGGGTTATGGCTACACCTTC. It codes for CASSLGRTGPGGYGYTF.

The chain recombines TRBV7-9 with TRBJ1-2; 8 nucleotides line up with TRBD1. J lost 4 bases, V lost 3 bases, and 4 bases had no gene match. The germline CDR1 and CDR2 sequences are SEHNR and FQNEAQ (reference sequence). CDR3 size: 14 residues. CDR3 loop: CASSFGDRPYGYTF. The DNA of the CDR3 is TGTGCCAGCAGCTTCGGGGACAGGCCCTATGGCTACACCTTC.

The rearrangement uses TRBV28 and TRBJ2-7; tentative D call: TRBD1 (5 bases). Germline V CDR1 and CDR2: MDHEN, SYDVKM. The CDR3 is made up of 12 amino acids. V gave up 2 bases and J gave up 5 bases, with 7 bases separating them. This CDR3 reads CASSLGADEQYF. Written as DNA, the CDR3 is TGTGCCAGCAGTTTAGGGGCCGACGAGCAGTACTTC.

This clone is medium-sized by share. Here the CDR3 reads CASSDGRYTGELFF. The CDR3 nucleotides read TGTGCCAGCAGTGATGGCAGATACACCGGGGAGCTGTTTTTT. The chain has TRBV6-4 and TRBJ2-2, with D hard to call. CDR3 size: 14 residues. Germline V gene data show CDR1 as MRHNA and CDR2 as SNTAGT. Trimming stripped 3 bases from V and 3 bases from J, with 8 bases between.

The chain links TRBV7-9 to TRBJ1-6, with TRBD1 identical over 9 bases. CDR3 length: 19 residues. The germline gives CDR1 SEHNR, CDR2 FQNEAQ (reference sequence). The V segment lost 5 bases and the J segment 0 bases; nucleotides outside the gene matches: 11. The CDR3: CASSHRDRVASSYNSPLHF. The CDR3 DNA is TGTGCCAGCAGCCACCGGGACAGGGTCGCGAGCTCCTATAATTCACCCCTCCACTTT.

This clone came up once. The chain carries TRBV27 and TRBJ1-2; 7 bases agree with TRBD1. Germline loops: CDR1 MNHEY, CDR2 SMNVEV (reference sequence). After removal of 4 bases from V and 0 bases from J, the junction contained 8 bases not matched to a gene. The CDR3 has 16 residues. CDR3 region: CASSSRDSRANYGYTF. The CDR3 DNA follows: TGTGCCAGCAGTTCCCGGGACAGCAGAGCTAACTATGGCTACACCTTC.

The table lists this clone with a count of one. The CDR3 loop is CASSPLDLAYEQYF. In nucleotides, the CDR3 is TGTGCCAGCAGCCCCCTAGACCTCGCCTACGAGCAGTACTTC. The chain employs TRBV28 and TRBJ2-7, with unresolved D. The CDR3 spans 14 residues. CDR1 is MDHEN, CDR2 SYDVKM, per germline. Trimming pared 6 bases from V and 2 bases from J, leaving 14 bases between.

The chain uses TRBV4-1 and TRBJ2-1, with 12 bases identical to TRBD2. V dropped 6 bases and J dropped 2; count of bases not matched to a gene: 11. The germline V gene encodes CDR1 MGHRA and CDR2 YSYEKL. The CDR3 has 18 residues. The CDR3: CASRETSGRSVAYNEQFF. The CDR3 DNA reads as TGCGCCAGCAGAGAGACTAGCGGGAGATCAGTGGCCTACAATGAGCAGTTCTTC.

This clone was seen a few times. The chain employs TRBV6-5 and TRBJ2-5; 9 bases map to TRBD1. The DNA end favors TRBJ2-7, so the J call may be wrong. The CDR3 runs 13 residues. CDR1 and CDR2 from the germline V gene are MNHEY and SVGAGI. CDR3 amino acids: CASTGTGTYEQYF. The CDR3 DNA reads as TGTGCCAGCACCGGGACAGGGACCTACGAGCAGTACTTC.